This T cell receptor beta chain comes out of a study of blood T cell repertoires in COVID-19. Study background: The United States, Italy and Spain supplied acute and convalescent COVID-19 samples. Sample material is recorded as cDNA or gDNA derived from T cells, B-cell-depleted T cells, or PBMCs.

The CDR3 extends over 14 amino acids. V was clipped by 5 bases and J by 2 bases, with 11 bases between them. Germline V gene data show CDR1 as MNHEY and CDR2 as SMNVEV (reference sequence). In the authors' workflow: Counts of nucleated cells, estimated from reference gene primer amplification, were obtained. Sequencing was performed with immunoSEQ multiplex PCR; in TCRdb, only in-frame clones are kept and a portion is missing. V, J and clone size are those of that table, while D and trimming were read from the DNA. The table lists 310,000 or so clones, around 89% of them singletons. Sequences were obtained from peripheral blood. V gene TRBV27 combines with J gene TRBJ2-3, with D maybe TRBD1 (6 bases). The clonotype originates from a woman aged 50 to 65 with active or convalescent COVID-19. DNA for the CDR3: TGTGCCAGCAGTGCCAGGGACAACACAGATACGCAGTATTTT. Translating it yields CASSARDNTDTQYF.